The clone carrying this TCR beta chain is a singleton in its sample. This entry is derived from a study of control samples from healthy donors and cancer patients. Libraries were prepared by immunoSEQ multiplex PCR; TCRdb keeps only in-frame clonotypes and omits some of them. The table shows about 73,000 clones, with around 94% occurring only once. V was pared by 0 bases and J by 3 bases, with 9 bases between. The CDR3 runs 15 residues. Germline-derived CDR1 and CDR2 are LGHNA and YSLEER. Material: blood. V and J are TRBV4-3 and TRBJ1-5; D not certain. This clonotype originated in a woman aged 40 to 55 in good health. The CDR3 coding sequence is TGCGCCAGCAGCCAAGACCTTCTCGTCAATCAGCCCCAGCATTTT. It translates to CASSQDLLVNQPQHF.